The clone carrying this TCR beta chain was seen just once. Its specificity is unknown. TCRdb's table, derived via immunoSEQ multiplex PCR, lists solely in-frame clones and lacks some. The sample holds roughly 180,000 clones, approximately 72% seen once. Germline V gene sequence: CDR1 SNHLY, CDR2 FYNNEI. V shed 10 bases, J shed 9 bases, and the junction held 21 bases outside the gene matches. The CDR3 has 16 amino acids. This sample is part of a study of cytotoxic CD8 clonotypes in ibrutinib-treated CLL. Whole-study results and caveats: The study sampled sustained-remission and progressing patients at different times. Clonality grew at ibrutinib response; at progression, it decreased back toward baseline. Against age-matched healthy donors, baseline clonality ran higher and tracked circulating CD8+ T-cell counts.

The source material was PBMCs, sampled after 24 months of ibrutinib treatment. This receptor was identified in a human donor with chronic lymphocytic leukemia. The rearrangement uses TRBV2 and TRBJ2-3; 8 positions match TRBD2. This CDR3 reads CATRMQQVGGLGTQYF. Written as DNA, the CDR3 is TGTGCCACGCGGATGCAACAAGTGGGGGGACTAGGGACGCAGTATTTT.